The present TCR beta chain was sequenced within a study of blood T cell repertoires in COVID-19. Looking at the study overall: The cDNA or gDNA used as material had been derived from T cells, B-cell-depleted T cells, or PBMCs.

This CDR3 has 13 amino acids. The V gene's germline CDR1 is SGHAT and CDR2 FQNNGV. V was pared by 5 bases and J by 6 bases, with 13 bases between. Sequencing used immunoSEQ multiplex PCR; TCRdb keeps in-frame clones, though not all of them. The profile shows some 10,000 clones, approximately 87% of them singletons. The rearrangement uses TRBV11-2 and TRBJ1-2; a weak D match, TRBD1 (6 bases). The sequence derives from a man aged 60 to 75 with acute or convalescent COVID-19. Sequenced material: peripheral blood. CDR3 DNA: TGTGCCAGCAGCACCGGACAGTTGGATGGCTACACCTTC. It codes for CASSTGQLDGYTF.